This T cell receptor beta chain was recovered during a study of blood T cell repertoires in COVID-19. The protocol was immunoSEQ multiplex PCR, while the TCRdb copy is restricted to in-frame clones and leaves out a portion. The sample lists 26,000 or so clones; roughly 66% were seen once. CDR3 size: 15 residues. J gave up 3 bases and V 4 bases, and 7 bases lay outside the gene matches. Germline lookup yields CDR1 MNHNY and CDR2 SVGAGI (reference sequence). The rearrangement links TRBV6-6 to TRBJ1-2, with 8 bases lining up with TRBD1. The sequenced sample was peripheral blood. The TCR was taken from a man aged 60 to 69 with active or convalescent COVID-19. CDR3 region: CASSSTGVVHYGYTF. DNA for the CDR3: TGTGCCAGCAGTTCGACAGGGGTAGTTCACTATGGCTACACCTTC.